This T cell receptor (beta chain) was captured in a study of PD-1 blockade in classical Hodgkin lymphoma. Findings of the study overall: Newly diagnosed patients were reported to exhibit reduced baseline TCR diversity relative to healthy donors.

Profiled with immunoSEQ multiplex PCR; TCRdb holds only in-frame clones, not every one. The sample lists approximately 35,000 clones, roughly 94% occurring once. V lost 3 bases, J lost 3 bases, and 18 bases lay in between. CDR3 length: 15 residues. Looked up from germline, CDR1 is GTSNPN and CDR2 is SVGIG (reference sequence). Time point reported: newly diagnosed, previously untreated cHL patient sample. Comparators were PBMCs taken from newly diagnosed, untreated classical Hodgkin lymphoma. Points on this clone: The antigen is unknown.

This sequence originates from a human donor with classical Hodgkin lymphoma. The rearrangement uses TRBV30 and TRBJ2-7, with unresolved D. Sequencing input: peripheral blood mononuclear cells (PBMCs). CDR3 residues: CAWRTPGSVFYEQYF. In DNA, the CDR3 is TGTGCCTGGAGAACACCCGGGTCTGTATTCTACGAGCAGTACTTC. The variable domain in full, completed from reference TRBV30 and TRBJ2-7, reads SQTIHQWPATLVQPVGSPLSLECTVEGTSNPNLYWYRQAAGRGLQLLFYSVGIGQISSEVPQNLSASRPQDRQFILSSKKLLLSDSGFYLCAWRTPGSVFYEQYFGPGTRLTVT.